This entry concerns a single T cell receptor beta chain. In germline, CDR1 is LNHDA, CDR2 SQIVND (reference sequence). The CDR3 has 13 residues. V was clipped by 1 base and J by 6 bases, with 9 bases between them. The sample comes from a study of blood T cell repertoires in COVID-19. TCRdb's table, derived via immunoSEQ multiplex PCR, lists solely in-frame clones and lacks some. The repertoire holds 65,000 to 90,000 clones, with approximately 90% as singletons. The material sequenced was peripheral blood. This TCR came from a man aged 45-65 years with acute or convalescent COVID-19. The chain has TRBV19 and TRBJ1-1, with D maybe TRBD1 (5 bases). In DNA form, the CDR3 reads TGTGCCAGTAGTATAGGCAGGGATTCTGAAGCTTTCTTT. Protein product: CASSIGRDSEAFF.